A selection of T cell receptor beta chains follows, all from one sample in a study of identifying expanded T cells in peripheral blood. TCRdb's copy holds only in-frame clones and misses some; the assay was immunoSEQ multiplex PCR. The sample lists fewer than 130,000 clones, 75% to 90% seen once, with less than 20% in the top ten. The sample consisted of blood. These receptors came from a person between 18 and 70 years old in good health. Both conserved end residues are part of each CDR3. The D gene is left open where the match is weak. Only some rows state a clone size, as once, few, many or a class for expanded clones.

TRBJ2-3	TRBV4-3	NA	NA	TGCGCCAGCAGCCAACCAGACAGGGGAGGGATAGATACGCAGTATTTT	CASSQPDRGGIDTQYF
TRBJ2-1	TRBV10-3	TRBD1	NA	TGTGCCATCAGTGGGGACAGGGAAAACAATGAGCAGTTCTTC	CAISGDRENNEQFF
TRBJ2-1	TRBV7-2	TRBD2	NA	TGTGCCAGCAGCTCACTAGCGGGTCCGTACAATGAGCAGTTCTTC	CASSSLAGPYNEQFF
TRBJ1-2	TRBV13	TRBD1	NA	TGTGCCAGCACAGGGGGGGAGGCCTATGGCTACACCTTC	CASTGGEAYGYTF
TRBJ1-3	TRBV19	NA	NA	TGTGCCAGTAGTATCTTCTATGGGGTCTCTGGAAACACCATATATTTT	CASSIFYGVSGNTIYF
TRBJ1-2	TRBV10-3	NA	NA	TGTGCCATCAGACGGGACAATGATTATGGCTACACCTTC	CAIRRDNDYGYTF
TRBJ2-7	TRBV6-5	NA	NA	TGTGCCAGCAGGCCTACCTACGAGTCCTCCTACGAGCAGTACTTC	CASRPTYESSYEQYF
TRBJ2-5	TRBV19	TRBD2	NA	TGTGCCAGTAGTATGGCGGGGACTAGCGGCCAAGAGACCCAGTACTTC	CASSMAGTSGQETQYF
TRBJ2-5	TRBV5-1	TRBD2	NA	TGCGCCAGCAGCTTGACGGCGGGGGGGCGGGAGACCCAGTACTTC	CASSLTAGGRETQYF
TRBJ2-2	TRBV25-1	NA	NA	TGTGCCAGCACCGAAAGGGGGAGCACCGGGGAGCTGTTTTTT	CASTERGSTGELFF
TRBJ2-1	TRBV5-1	NA	NA	TGCGCCAGCAGCTTCACGGGGGAGTTTTTCGATGAGCAGTTCTTC	CASSFTGEFFDEQFF
TRBJ1-2	TRBV4-3	NA	NA	TGCGCCAGCAGCCAAGATTTTGGACAGAGCTATGGCTACACCTTC	CASSQDFGQSYGYTF
TRBJ2-7	TRBV9	NA	NA	TGTGCCAGCAGCGTAGGTGGGGTAGGTACCGAGCAGTACTTC	CASSVGGVGTEQYF
TRBJ1-6	TRBV28	TRBD1	few	TGTGCCAGCAGTTTGACAGGGGGGTATTCACCCCTCCACTTT	CASSLTGGYSPLHF
TRBJ2-7	TRBV11-3	NA	NA	TGTGCCAGCAGCGCTCCCTCGGGGCACTACTCCTACGAGCAGTACTTC	CASSAPSGHYSYEQYF
TRBJ2-3	TRBV6-4	TRBD2	NA	TGTGCCAGCAGTCCCGGGACTACCTCCACAGATACGCAGTATTTT	CASSPGTTSTDTQYF